Below, 24 T cell receptor beta chains from the same sample are listed, as sequenced in a study of blood T cell repertoires in COVID-19 (dated by TCRdb to about 2020). The protocol used for the library was the immunoSEQ multiplex PCR assay. The source is immuneACCESS, and TCRdb retained only in-frame sequences with V and J called. Part of the clones is not carried over; for the studies checked, unresolved V genes explain less than half of this, and the remainder is unexplained. The sample contains about 150,000 clones, around three quarters of them found a single time. Around 1.5% of the sample is held by the ten biggest clonotypes. Material: peripheral blood. These receptors all come from a man aged 80 or over with acute or convalescent COVID-19.

This clone was seen only once. V is TRBV6-2 or TRBV6-3 and J is TRBJ1-5; 7 nucleotides match TRBD1. The CDR3 has 17 residues. The trim removed 2 bases at V and 8 bases at J, leaving 15 bases unmatched. Germline V gives CDR1 MNHEY, CDR2 SVGEGT. The CDR3 DNA is TGTGCCAGCAGTTACCCACAGGGGCTCCAGATTAACGAGCCCCAGCATTTT. This gives the protein CASSYPQGLQINEPQHF.

The gene calls are TRBV28 and TRBJ2-5; 8 positions agree with TRBD1. Germline-derived CDR1 and CDR2 are MDHEN and SYDVKM. The CDR3 consists of 14 residues. The V and J ends lost 5 bases and 4 bases, in that order; junction bases with no gene match: 6. Written as DNA, the CDR3 is TGTGCCAGCAGTCCAGGGGGCGTGGGAGAGACCCAGTACTTC. This translates into CASSPGGVGETQYF.

The chain joins TRBV19 to TRBJ1-5; 8 bases align to TRBD1. This CDR3 has 17 residues. Germline trimming cut 1 base from V and 1 base from J; bases unmatched to any gene: 6. CDR1 and CDR2 from the germline V gene are LNHDA and SQIVND (reference sequence). CDR3 protein: CASSIGAGGFSNQPQHF. The CDR3 nucleotides are TGTGCCAGTAGTATAGGTGCAGGGGGCTTCAGCAATCAGCCCCAGCATTTT.

The genes are TRBV10-3 and TRBJ1-4, with 7 nucleotides matching TRBD1. The CDR3 totals 14 residues. Germline CDR1 and CDR2: ENHRY and SYGVKD. J was trimmed by 1 base and V by 6 bases; bases with no gene match: 2. The CDR3 bases are TGTGCCATCAGATCAGGGGGAACTAATGAAAAACTGTTTTTT. This gives the protein CAIRSGGTNEKLFF.

The CDR3, as DNA: TGCAGTGCTAGACTATTCAATGAGCAGTTCTTC. The encoded protein is CSARLFNEQFF. The chain carries TRBV20-1 and TRBJ2-1; D call uncertain. Trimming removed 2 bases from V and 6 bases from J, with 5 bases in between. The CDR3 extends over 11 amino acids. CDR1 and CDR2 (germline): DFQATT, SNEGSKA (reference sequence).

The chain employs TRBV19 and TRBJ2-1; D might be TRBD1 (5 bases). CDR1 and CDR2 from the germline V gene are LNHDA and SQIVND (reference sequence). The CDR3 extends over 15 amino acids. Between the trimmed V and J ends, which lost 3 bases and 0 bases, there was a span of 9 bases. CDR3: CASSIQGSSYNEQFF. CDR3 sequence (DNA): TGTGCCAGTAGTATCCAGGGCTCCTCCTACAATGAGCAGTTCTTC.

The V gene is TRBV9, the J gene TRBJ2-3; 14 bases match TRBD2. The germline V gene has CDR1 SGDLS and CDR2 YYNGEE. The CDR3 sequence is 16 residues long. With 4 bases clipped from V and 4 bases from J, the junction kept 5 bases outside the gene matches. The CDR3 sequence is CASSPRLAGGPDTQYF. Here the CDR3 DNA reads TGTGCCAGCAGCCCTCGACTAGCGGGGGGGCCAGATACGCAGTATTTT.

This chain connects TRBV10-3 to TRBJ2-1; no clear D. V was shortened by 5 bases and J by 6 bases, with 5 bases between the two germline ends. The CDR3 has 11 amino acids. Germline V gives CDR1 ENHRY, CDR2 SYGVKD. DNA for the CDR3: TGTGCCATCAGTCTAAGCAATGAGCAGTTCTTC. Translation: CAISLSNEQFF.

The gene calls are TRBV27 and TRBJ1-1; a possible D gene is TRBD1 (5 bases). The CDR3 consists of 13 residues. V lost 7 bases and J 1 base, leaving 10 bases between the germline ends. CDR1 is MNHEY, CDR2 SMNVEV, per germline (reference sequence). The CDR3 loop reads CASTRGRNTEAFF. The CDR3 DNA sequence: TGTGCCAGCACAAGGGGCCGGAACACTGAAGCTTTCTTT.

The rearrangement uses TRBV6-5 and TRBJ2-7, with 8 bases fitting TRBD2. Germline CDR1 MNHEY, CDR2 SVGAGI. This CDR3 is 15 amino acids long. V was clipped by 5 bases and J by 7 bases; unmatched bases: 13. The CDR3 nucleotides read TGTGCCAGCAGTACCCAAAGCGGGGGTGGCCTGGAGCAGTACTTC. As protein: CASSTQSGGGLEQYF.

The DNA for the CDR3 is TGTGCCAGCAGTCGGGAAGTGAATGGCTACACCTTC. Encoded protein: CASSREVNGYTF. This chain joins TRBV28 and TRBJ1-2; D remains ambiguous. The V end lost 5 bases, the J end lost 6 bases, and 10 bases lay between the germline ends. This CDR3 comprises 12 residues. Per the germline V gene, CDR1 is MDHEN and CDR2 is SYDVKM.

The V and J genes are TRBV19 and TRBJ1-2; D possibly corresponds to TRBD1 (5 bases). The CDR3 runs to 15 residues. V lost 11 bases to trimming and J lost 2 bases, with 21 bases between them. CDR1 LNHDA and CDR2 SQIVND come from the germline V gene (reference sequence). DNA for the CDR3: TGTGCCTCCCGACGGTCGGGGGACCAAAACTATGGCTACACCTTC. Its protein product is CASRRSGDQNYGYTF.

This clone appeared a few times. The CDR3: CASSYSLRQGVAFF. The DNA for the CDR3 is TGTGCCAGCAGTTACTCCCTACGACAGGGGGTGGCTTTCTTT. The chain combines TRBV6-5 with TRBJ1-1, with 9 bases aligning to TRBD1. CDR1 and CDR2 from the germline V gene are MNHEY and SVGAGI. Trimming at V came to 0 bases and at J to 11 bases, leaving 7 bases not matched to a gene. The length of the CDR3 is 14 residues.

The rearrangement links TRBV4-2 to TRBJ1-3; a weak D match, TRBD1 (6 bases). The CDR3 has 16 residues. Trimming took off 0 bases at V and 0 bases at J, with 9 bases between the two ends. Germline V gene sequence: CDR1 LGHNA, CDR2 YNFKEQ. The CDR3 is CASSQDSDSSGNTIYF. The DNA of the CDR3 is TGTGCCAGCAGCCAAGATTCGGACAGCTCTGGAAACACCATATATTTT.

The V call is TRBV12-3 or TRBV12-4, the J call TRBJ1-1; D remains ambiguous. Trimming took 3 bases from V and 0 from J, leaving 5 bases between them. There are 13 residues in the CDR3. CDR3 nucleotides: TGTGCCAGCAGTTTGAGATTGAACACTGAAGCTTTCTTT. It encodes CASSLRLNTEAFF.

CDR3: CASSATLPGRDPSTDTQYF. As DNA, the CDR3 is TGTGCCAGCAGCGCCACCCTCCCCGGGCGGGACCCTAGCACAGATACGCAGTATTTT. The V gene is TRBV11-2, the J gene TRBJ2-3; tentatively, D is TRBD2 (6 bases). The CDR3 consists of 19 residues. Germline lookup yields CDR1 SGHAT and CDR2 FQNNGV. Trimming removed 5 bases from V and 0 bases from J, with 24 bases in between.

This clone was recorded a few times. This sequence joins TRBV7-9 and TRBJ2-7; D gene ambiguous. Trimming cost V 2 bases and J 3 bases, with 11 bases left between them. This CDR3 spans 14 amino acids. From germline, CDR1 is SEHNR and CDR2 FQNEAQ (reference sequence). The CDR3 region has the DNA TGTGCCAGCAGCTTAACCCGTATCGGCTACGAGCAGTACTTC. This codes for CASSLTRIGYEQYF.

This clone was recorded a few times. The chain couples TRBV6-2 or TRBV6-3 to TRBJ2-7, with 8 bases aligning to TRBD1. Germline V gene lookup returns CDR1 MNHEY and CDR2 SVGEGT. The length of the CDR3 is 14 residues. V lost 5 bases, J lost 2 bases, and 5 bases stayed unmatched. The CDR3 is CASSHATGAYEQYF. The CDR3 DNA reads as TGTGCCAGCAGTCACGCGACAGGGGCCTACGAGCAGTACTTC.

The chain is built from TRBV23-1 and TRBJ1-2, with D perhaps TRBD1 (6 bases). TRBV23-1 has ORF status, its function being uncertain. V was trimmed by 11 bases and J by 1 base, leaving 14 bases between them. This CDR3 has 13 residues. CDR3 nucleotides: TGCGCCCCAAGGGGGTCCTTTAACTATGGCTACACCTTC. This gives the protein CAPRGSFNYGYTF.

This chain connects TRBV28 to TRBJ2-3; no firm D call. Germline loops: CDR1 MDHEN, CDR2 SYDVKM. The V end lost 2 bases, the J end lost 6 bases, and 15 bases lay between the germline ends. CDR3 length: 15 residues. CDR3 nucleotide sequence: TGTGCCAGCAGTTTAAGTGGTCCCAGGTGGGATACGCAGTATTTT. Amino acid sequence: CASSLSGPRWDTQYF.

The genes are TRBV30 and TRBJ1-1; D gene unclear. V was shortened by 7 bases and J by 1 base, with 10 bases between the two germline ends. The germline gives CDR1 GTSNPN, CDR2 SVGIG (reference sequence). CDR3 size: 12 residues. CDR3 amino acids: CASSTGNTEAFF. CDR3 nucleotide sequence: TGTGCCTCTTCGACGGGGAACACTGAAGCTTTCTTT. Filled out from reference TRBV30 and TRBJ1-1, the complete variable domain reads SQTIHQWPATLVQPVGSPLSLECTVEGTSNPNLYWYRQAAGRGLQLLFYSVGIGQISSEVPQNLSASRPQDRQFILSSKKLLLSDSGFYLCASSTGNTEAFFGQGTRLTVV.

This chain joins TRBV18 and TRBJ2-2, with 7 bases lining up with TRBD2. J lost 4 bases, V lost 3 bases, and 5 bases had no gene match. This CDR3 contains 15 residues. Germline values: CDR1 KGHSH, CDR2 LQKENI. The CDR3 is CASSPLGGSTGELFF. DNA for the CDR3: TGTGCCAGCTCACCTCTCGGGGGGAGCACCGGGGAGCTGTTTTTT.

The genes are TRBV2 and TRBJ2-5, with 8 nucleotides matching TRBD2. Germline CDR1 SNHLY, CDR2 FYNNEI. This CDR3 is built from 13 residues. V was clipped by 3 bases and J by 3 bases; unmatched bases: 0. The CDR3 reads CASSDGGEETQYF. The CDR3 DNA reads TGTGCCAGCAGTGACGGGGGGGAAGAGACCCAGTACTTC.

This chain uses TRBV2 with TRBJ1-1; possibly TRBD1 for D (5 bases). Germline CDR1 reads SNHLY; CDR2 reads FYNNEI. Trimming removed 7 bases from V and 8 bases from J, with 17 bases in between. The CDR3 has 13 amino acids. The CDR3 nucleotides are TGTGCCAGCATTTCCGACAGTCTCCTGGAAGCTTTCTTT. Its protein is CASISDSLLEAFF.